The subject of this entry is one T cell receptor beta chain. The data were taken from a study of blood T cell repertoires in COVID-19. Study-level background: Specimens from acute and convalescent COVID-19 originated in the United States, Italy and Spain. PBMCs, B-cell-depleted T cells, or T cells provided the cDNA or gDNA that made up the material.

CDR1 is SGHVS, CDR2 FQNEAQ, per germline. The germline V and J ends were trimmed by 2 bases and 2 bases, with 13 bases remaining between them. The length of the CDR3 is 16 residues. In the original processing: Reference gene primer amplification gave nucleated cell count estimates. Data came from immunoSEQ multiplex PCR; TCRdb stores just in-frame clones and leaves some out. V and J calls and clone size are copied from that table; D and trimming were computed from the DNA. This repertoire shows roughly 250,000 clones, 82% found once; its top ten account for 9.5% to 15%. The clonotype comes from an older woman with active or convalescent COVID-19. The sequenced sample was peripheral blood. The V and J genes are TRBV7-8 and TRBJ1-5, with a tentative D call TRBD1 (5 bases). The DNA for the CDR3 is TGTGCCAGCAGCTTATGGTCATTAGGGGGCAATCAGCCCCAGCATTTT. Translation: CASSLWSLGGNQPQHF. Supplemented by reference TRBV7-8 and TRBJ1-5, the full variable domain reads GAGVSQSPRYKVAKRGQDVALRCDPISGHVSLFWYQQALGQGPEFLTYFQNEAQLDKSGLPSDRFFAERPEGSVSTLKIQRTQQEDSAVYLCASSLWSLGGNQPQHFGDGTRLSIL.